This entry is about one TCR beta chain. Its antigen is currently unknown. CDR3 size: 15 residues. Trimming cost V 4 bases and J 7 bases; bases outside gene matches: 9. Germline loops: CDR1 SEHNR, CDR2 FQNEAQ (reference sequence). It was with 60 Vbeta and 13 Jbeta primers that the PCR ran. Only in-frame clones appear in the TCRdb table, and some are missing; sequencing was by immunoSEQ multiplex PCR. The sample carries about 120,000 clones, 76% recorded once. This record comes from a study of cytomegalovirus exposure and HLA in healthy donors. Overall study findings and caveats: Presence/absence analyses took donor sequencing depth as roughly uniform.

This rearrangement joins TRBV7-9 to TRBJ1-2; 10 nucleotides line up with TRBD1. This sequence originates from a man aged 25-40 years in good health and CMV-seropositive. The material sequenced was PBMCs. As DNA, the CDR3 is TGTGCCAGCAGCTCCTCGACGGGACAGGGGTCTGGCTACACCTTC. As protein: CASSSSTGQGSGYTF.